Below, 15 T cell receptor beta chains from the same sample are listed, as sequenced in a study of technical replicates of blood from several donors. Measured with immunoSEQ multiplex PCR; TCRdb has only the in-frame clones, and not every one. The sample includes 45,000 to 65,000 clones, roughly 96% of them seen just once. Sequencing was carried out using PBMCs. These receptors originate from a human donor in good health. Some clones in this sample may be carry-over from other donors' samples.

This chain links TRBV6-4 with TRBJ1-2; 7 positions match TRBD1. This CDR3 has 15 amino acids. Germline V lookup: CDR1 MRHNA, CDR2 SNTAGT. Trimming took 6 bases from V and 5 from J; bases not matched to a gene: 12. The CDR3 loop reads CASSRTGLGNYGYTF. The DNA of the CDR3 is TGTGCCAGCAGCAGGACAGGCCTTGGGAATTATGGCTACACCTTC.

V and J are TRBV11-2 and TRBJ1-1, with D perhaps TRBD1 (5 bases). Germline V lookup: CDR1 SGHAT, CDR2 FQNNGV. V was pared by 5 bases and J by 4 bases, with 11 bases between. The length of the CDR3 is 13 residues. CDR3 loop: CASSPRGGTEAFF. In nucleotides, the CDR3 is TGTGCCAGCAGCCCTAGGGGAGGCACTGAAGCTTTCTTT.

The chain carries TRBV18 and TRBJ1-4; 8 bases agree with TRBD1. The CDR3 has 18 amino acids. J lost 5 bases, V lost 2 bases, and 13 bases had no gene match. Per the germline V gene, CDR1 is KGHSH and CDR2 is LQKENI. The CDR3 here is CASSPRDRLTGFNEKLFF. DNA of the CDR3: TGTGCCAGCTCACCAAGGGACAGGCTCACGGGCTTCAATGAAAAACTGTTTTTT.

The genes are TRBV6-5 and TRBJ2-7; 7 bases map to TRBD2. CDR3 length equals 13 residues. Germline V gene data show CDR1 as MNHEY and CDR2 as SVGAGI. V trimming: 3 bases; J trimming: 6 bases; junction bases outside the gene matches: 5. The CDR3 spells CASSYREEREQYF. CDR3 DNA: TGTGCCAGCAGTTATCGGGAGGAACGCGAGCAGTACTTC.

This chain connects TRBV6-4 to TRBJ2-1; 8 positions agree with TRBD1. The junction had 8 bases not matched to a gene; V was cut back by 0 bases and J by 7 bases. The germline CDR1 and CDR2 sequences are MRHNA and SNTAGT. This CDR3 comprises 16 residues. CDR3 nucleotides: TGTGCCAGCAGTGACTCTGTGACAGGGGCATCGAATGAGCAGTTCTTC. Protein sequence: CASSDSVTGASNEQFF.

The chain combines TRBV4-2 with TRBJ2-3; D may be TRBD2 (5 bases). Trimming took 1 base from V and 2 from J, leaving 10 bases between them. CDR1 and CDR2 (germline): LGHNA, YNFKEQ. The CDR3 is 15 residues long. CDR3 residues: CASSQARLATDTQYF. DNA of the CDR3: TGTGCCAGCAGCCAAGCGAGGCTAGCCACAGATACGCAGTATTTT.

This chain uses TRBV4-1 with TRBJ2-3; 12 bases map to TRBD2. Trimming took 5 bases from V and 4 from J; bases not matched to a gene: 10. The V gene's germline CDR1 is MGHRA and CDR2 YSYEKL. The CDR3 is 17 amino acids. The CDR3 coding sequence is TGCGCCAGCAGCTACCCCGGGGCTAGCGGGAGGGCAGATACGCAGTATTTT. Its protein is CASSYPGASGRADTQYF.

This chain connects TRBV6-6 to TRBJ2-2; D is possibly TRBD1 (6 bases). Germline assignment: CDR1 MNHNY and CDR2 SVGAGI (reference sequence). Trimming shortened V by 5 bases and J by 3 bases, and 16 bases separated the two germline ends. The CDR3 sequence is 16 residues long. The CDR3 loop reads CASSRLLDRYTGELFF. The CDR3 DNA reads as TGTGCCAGCAGTCGGCTTCTGGACAGATACACCGGGGAGCTGTTTTTT.

J is TRBJ1-5 and V is TRBV27; no clear D gene. Germline V gene data show CDR1 as MNHEY and CDR2 as SMNVEV (reference sequence). The CDR3 spans 16 residues. Trimming removed 6 bases from V and 5 bases from J, with 20 bases in between. CDR3 sequence: CASRKDGQEGDQPQHF. The CDR3 DNA follows: TGTGCCAGCAGAAAAGACGGGCAGGAGGGTGATCAGCCCCAGCATTTT.

The chain carries TRBV4-2 and TRBJ2-7; 9 bases are shared with TRBD2. CDR3 size: 16 residues. Losses at the gene ends were 2 bases for V and 3 bases for J; bases not matched to a gene: 8. CDR1 is LGHNA and CDR2 is YNFKEQ in the germline V gene. CDR3 sequence reads: CASSQPARGGDYEQYF. The CDR3 coding sequence is TGTGCCAGCAGCCAACCAGCCCGCGGGGGGGACTACGAGCAGTACTTC.

The V call is TRBV2, the J call TRBJ2-3, with a weak D call TRBD1 (6 bases). Germline V gives CDR1 SNHLY, CDR2 FYNNEI. The CDR3 spans 14 residues. V gave up 7 bases and J gave up 2 bases, with 13 bases separating them. CDR3 amino acids: CASIPGTPTDTQYF. The CDR3 region has the DNA TGTGCCAGCATCCCGGGGACACCCACAGATACGCAGTATTTT.

This chain links TRBV7-2 with TRBJ2-4; 7 bases match TRBD2. Germline V gives CDR1 SGHTA, CDR2 FQGNSA. V was clipped by 1 base and J by 8 bases; unmatched bases: 11. There are 16 residues in the CDR3. The CDR3 region is CASSLGGGRAPYIQYF. CDR3 nucleotides: TGTGCCAGCAGCTTAGGAGGCGGGAGAGCACCCTACATTCAGTACTTC.

The V and J genes are TRBV19 and TRBJ1-5, with D unresolved. The CDR3 runs 12 residues. The germline V and J ends were trimmed by 5 bases and 6 bases, with 8 bases remaining between them. Germline assignment: CDR1 LNHDA and CDR2 SQIVND (reference sequence). In DNA, the CDR3 is TGTGCCAGTAGTGATATGGCTCAGCCCCAGCATTTT. Residues: CASSDMAQPQHF.

The J gene is TRBJ2-2, the V gene TRBV6-5; 7 positions match TRBD2. The CDR3 contains 15 residues. Germline CDR1 MNHEY, CDR2 SVGAGI. V gave up 4 bases and J gave up 6 bases; unmatched junction bases: 8. The CDR3 loop reads CASSSPGGRAGELFF. CDR3 nucleotide sequence: TGTGCCAGCAGTTCCCCGGGAGGAAGGGCCGGGGAGCTGTTTTTT.

The J gene is TRBJ2-3, the V gene TRBV5-6, with 9 bases aligning to TRBD2. Germline V gives CDR1 SGHDT, CDR2 YYEEEE. The CDR3 length is 15 residues. J lost 3 bases, V lost 2 bases, and 4 bases had no gene match. Written as DNA, the CDR3 is TGTGCCAGCAGCTTCAGTAGCGGGGGTACAGATACGCAGTATTTT. Residues: CASSFSSGGTDTQYF.